Listed here are 4 T cell receptor beta chains from one sample, sequenced in a study of blood T cell repertoires in COVID-19. Profiled with immunoSEQ multiplex PCR; TCRdb holds only in-frame clones, not every one. The sample lists more than 300,000 clones; 80% to 90% were seen once. Sequenced input: peripheral blood. The receptors shown here come from a woman aged 25 to 39 with COVID-19, enrolled during active disease.

This chain uses TRBV7-8 with TRBJ1-1; D remains ambiguous. V lost 3 bases, J lost 3 bases, and 11 bases lay in between. From germline, CDR1 is SGHVS and CDR2 FQNEAQ. CDR3 size: 14 residues. For the CDR3, the DNA is TGTGCCAGCAGCTTGCTGAGGCGGGACACTGAAGCTTTCTTT. Its protein product is CASSLLRRDTEAFF.

The gene calls are TRBV19 and TRBJ2-3, with 7 bases fitting TRBD1. The germline gives CDR1 LNHDA, CDR2 SQIVND (reference sequence). The CDR3 sequence is 15 residues long. The J segment lost 3 bases and the V segment lost 4 bases, leaving 7 bases of the junction unmatched. The CDR3, as DNA: TGTGCCAGTAGTACCCGACAGGGTTGGACAGATACGCAGTATTTT. Its translation: CASSTRQGWTDTQYF.

This rearrangement joins TRBV7-6 to TRBJ2-2; 10 bases match TRBD1. CDR1 and CDR2 from the germline V gene are SGHVS and FNYEAQ. CDR3 length: 14 amino acids. The V gene end was trimmed by 6 bases and the J gene end by 4 bases; junction bases not matched to a gene: 2. CDR3 coding DNA: TGTGCCAGCAGAAGGACAGGGGGCACCGGGGAGCTGTTTTTT. Protein product: CASRRTGGTGELFF.

The chain combines TRBV21-1 with TRBJ2-3; no check of the table's D call, TRBD2, against the DNA was made. TRBV21-1 is deemed a pseudogene. The CDR3 runs to 14 residues. CDR3 amino acids: CASSKRDFTDTQYF. As DNA, the CDR3 is TGTGCCAGCAGCAAACGGGACTTCACAGATACGCAGTATTTT.